This passage covers 3 T cell receptor beta chains from one sample sequenced in a study of Graves' ophthalmopathy and Graves' hyperthyroidism. The study amplified TCR beta CDR3 regions using RNA transcripts. First-round RT-PCR relied on HTBI primers, and a second-round multiplex PCR came next. Via MiXCR, TCRdb re-called the multiplex PCR reads, giving one row per CDR3 protein. In the table there are around 590,000 distinct CDR3 sequences, less than 40% of which are singletons. The sample comprised peripheral blood or thyroid tissue (not recorded which). These receptor sequences come from an adult man with Graves' hyperthyroidism.

Regarding this clonotype: Germline and junction disagree at one end, which may indicate a read error. The chain joins TRBV24-1 to TRBJ2-5, with 10 bases identical to TRBD2. This CDR3 is 16 amino acids long. Germline V CDR1 and CDR2: KGHDR, SFDVKD. The CDR3 region has the DNA TGTGCCACCAGTGATTTCGGGCTAGCGGGAGCCAAGACCGAGTACTTC. It yields the protein CATSDFGLAGAKTEYF.

Only a few counts were recorded for this clonotype. The chain recombines TRBV30 with TRBJ2-7, with D tentatively TRBD1 (5 bases). The CDR3 length is 12 residues. V shed 5 bases and J shed 5 bases, with 13 bases lying between them. Germline V gene data show CDR1 as GTSNPN and CDR2 as SVGIG (reference sequence). CDR3 coding DNA: TGTGCCTGGCAGGGCTCGACCAACGAGCAGTACTTC. This codes for CAWQGSTNEQYF.

Many counts were recorded for this clonotype. The rearrangement joins TRBV10-3 to TRBJ1-1; D is perhaps TRBD1 (5 bases). The CDR3 consists of 14 residues. Germline CDR1 and CDR2: ENHRY and SYGVKD. V gave up 3 bases and J gave up 0 bases, with 8 bases separating them. CDR3 DNA: TGTGCCATCAGTGACGGGGCCCTGAACACTGAAGCTTTCTTT. This sequence encodes CAISDGALNTEAFF.